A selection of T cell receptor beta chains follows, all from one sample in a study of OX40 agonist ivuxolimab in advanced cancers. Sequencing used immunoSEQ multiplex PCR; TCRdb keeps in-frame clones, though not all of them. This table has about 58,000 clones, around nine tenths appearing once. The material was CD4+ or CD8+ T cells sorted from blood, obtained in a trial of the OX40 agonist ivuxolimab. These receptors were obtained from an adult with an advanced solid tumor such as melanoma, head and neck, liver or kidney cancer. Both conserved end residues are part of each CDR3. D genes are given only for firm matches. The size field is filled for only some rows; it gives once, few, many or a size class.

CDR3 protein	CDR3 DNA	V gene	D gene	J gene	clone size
CAISGALWGTEAFF	TGTGCCATCAGTGGGGCTCTTTGGGGCACTGAAGCTTTCTTT	TRBV10-3	.	TRBJ1-1	.
CASSQPTGGNTDTQYF	TGCGCCAGCAGCCAACCGACAGGGGGGAACACAGATACGCAGTATTTT	TRBV4-1	TRBD1	TRBJ2-3	.
CASSVGLAGVYEQYF	TGTGCCAGCAGCGTCGGACTAGCGGGAGTCTACGAGCAGTACTTC	TRBV5-4	TRBD2	TRBJ2-7	.
CASSSYFGTRVYNEQFF	TGTGCCAGCAGTTCATATTTCGGGACTAGGGTGTACAATGAGCAGTTCTTC	TRBV27	TRBD2	TRBJ2-1	.
CASSSASAGRETQYF	TGTGCCAGCAGTTCGGCCTCTGCGGGGAGGGAGACCCAGTACTTC	TRBV27	.	TRBJ2-5	.
CASSFWPPASVYEQYF	TGTGCCAGCAGTTTTTGGCCTCCTGCGTCGGTCTACGAGCAGTACTTC	TRBV27	.	TRBJ2-7	.
CASSIVRGGGETQYF	TGTGCCAGCAGCATCGTGAGAGGCGGAGGAGAGACCCAGTACTTC	TRBV5-6	.	TRBJ2-5	.
CASTPGQGETGNTIYF	TGCGCCAGCACCCCTGGACAGGGGGAAACTGGAAACACCATATATTTT	TRBV5-1	TRBD1	TRBJ1-3	.
CAWSGAGRETQYF	TGTGCCTGGAGTGGGGCGGGTAGGGAGACCCAGTACTTC	TRBV30	.	TRBJ2-5	few
CASSKKRYQTGHSYEQYF	TGTGCCAGCAGCAAAAAGCGGTATCAGACAGGCCACTCCTACGAGCAGTACTTC	TRBV21-1	.	TRBJ2-7	.
CASSVQALSTDTQYF	TGTGCCAGCAGCGTACAAGCCCTTAGCACAGATACGCAGTATTTT	TRBV9	.	TRBJ2-3	.
CASSLSGRFGNTIYF	TGTGCCAGCAGCTTATCAGGCCGATTTGGAAACACCATATATTTT	TRBV7-9	.	TRBJ1-3	.
CASNMGGSTDTQYF	TGCGCCAGCAATATGGGAGGCAGCACAGATACGCAGTATTTT	TRBV5-1	.	TRBJ2-3	once
CASSLDENTIYF	TGTGCCAGCAGCTTAGACGAGAACACCATATATTTT	TRBV7-9	.	TRBJ1-3	.
CASSSLTSGFYEQYF	TGTGCCAGCAGCTCGTTGACTAGCGGGTTCTACGAGCAGTACTTC	TRBV11-2	TRBD2	TRBJ2-7	few
CASSGSGSRRYEQYF	TGTGCCAGCAGTGGGTCGGGATCACGGAGGTACGAGCAGTACTTC	TRBV2	.	TRBJ2-7	.
CASRGLGSGANVLTF	TGTGCCAGTAGGGGTTTGGGTTCTGGGGCCAACGTCCTGACTTTC	TRBV11-2	.	TRBJ2-6	.
CASRRLEMNTEAFF	TGCGCCAGCAGACGTTTAGAAATGAACACTGAAGCTTTCTTT	TRBV10-2	.	TRBJ1-1	.
CASSPPSGSGGYTF	TGCGCCAGCAGCCCACCGTCGGGGTCGGGGGGCTACACCTTC	TRBV4-3	.	TRBJ1-2	once
CASNTGSSYNEQFF	TGTGCCAGTAACACAGGGAGCTCCTACAATGAGCAGTTCTTC	TRBV19	.	TRBJ2-1	.
CASSDRQGAGANVLTF	TGTGCCAGCAGTGATCGGCAGGGCGCTGGGGCCAACGTCCTGACTTTC	TRBV6-1	.	TRBJ2-6	.
CASSENQGGQKLFF	TGTGCCAGCAGTGAAAACCAGGGCGGTCAAAAACTGTTTTTT	TRBV2	.	TRBJ1-4	.
CASSSPGTGIDEQYF	TGTGCCAGCAGTTCCCCCGGGACAGGGATCGACGAGCAGTACTTC	TRBV28	TRBD1	TRBJ2-7	.
CASSANSGRISPLHF	TGTGCCAGCAGTGCCAACTCGGGGCGGATTTCACCCCTCCACTTT	TRBV6-1	.	TRBJ1-6	.
CASSERDRGFGTEAFF	TGTGCCAGCAGTGAACGGGACAGGGGTTTTGGGACTGAAGCTTTCTTT	TRBV28	TRBD1	TRBJ1-1	.
CASSQGLAAVYEQYF	TGTGCCAGCAGCCAAGGGTTGGCGGCCGTTTACGAGCAGTACTTC	TRBV14	.	TRBJ2-7	.
CASSGLAEVTDTQYF	TGCGCCAGCAGTGGACTAGCGGAAGTCACAGATACGCAGTATTTT	TRBV10-2	TRBD2	TRBJ2-3	.
CASSNPAVAGAGEQYF	TGCGCCAGCAGCAATCCCGCCGTTGCGGGGGCGGGCGAGCAGTACTTC	TRBV5-1	.	TRBJ2-7	.
CASSPGEYGYTF	TGCGCCAGCAGCCCGGGAGAGTATGGCTACACCTTC	TRBV5-1	.	TRBJ1-2	.
CAISDQNTIYF	TGTGCCATCAGTGACCAGAACACCATATATTTT	TRBV10-3	.	TRBJ1-3	.
CASSLETSVDTGELFF	TGCGCCAGCAGCTTGGAGACTAGCGTAGACACCGGGGAGCTGTTTTTT	TRBV5-1	TRBD2	TRBJ2-2	.
CASSFRTLPNVLTF	TGTGCCAGCAGCTTCCGGACCCTTCCCAACGTCCTGACTTTC	TRBV13	.	TRBJ2-6	.
CASSPGRERYEQYF	TGTGCCAGCTCCCCTGGAAGGGAGCGCTACGAGCAGTACTTC	TRBV18	.	TRBJ2-7	.
CASRLMNTEAFF	TGCGCCAGCAGACTTATGAACACTGAAGCTTTCTTT	TRBV5-1	.	TRBJ1-1	.
CASSLSPGQGVNEQFF	TGTGCCAGCAGTTTAAGCCCCGGACAGGGGGTCAATGAGCAGTTCTTC	TRBV28	TRBD1	TRBJ2-1	.